This T cell receptor (beta chain) was captured in a study of blood T cell repertoires in COVID-19. Study in general: COVID-19 samples from acute and convalescent phases originated in the United States, Italy and Spain. T cells, B-cell-depleted T cells, or PBMCs provided the cDNA or gDNA that served as material.

Germline CDR1 KGHSH, CDR2 LQKENI. V dropped 6 bases and J dropped 1 base, with 9 bases sitting between them. CDR3 length equals 13 residues. Authors' analysis steps: Amplification of reference gene primers was used by the study to estimate nucleated cell counts. Method: immunoSEQ multiplex PCR; TCRdb's copy keeps in-frame clones and lacks some. The DNA gave D and trimming, while V, J and clone size come from that table. The table records about 130,000 clones, approximately 90% of them present only once. The sequence was obtained from a man in his fifties or sixties with active or convalescent COVID-19. The sample was peripheral blood. V and J are TRBV18 and TRBJ1-2, with a tentative D call TRBD1 (6 bases). CDR3 protein: CASSTDSNYGYTF. Here the CDR3 DNA reads TGTGCCAGCTCCACGGACAGTAACTATGGCTACACCTTC.